Listed below are T cell receptor beta chains from one sample, sequenced in a study of blood T cell repertoires in COVID-19. Using immunoSEQ multiplex PCR, the repertoire was profiled, and TCRdb retains in-frame clones only, with some absent. The sample has 200,000 to 250,000 clones; under 90% are singletons. The material sequenced was peripheral blood. The receptors originated from a woman aged 60-75 years who had recovered from COVID-19. The CDR3 runs from the conserved cysteine through the conserved F or W. Fields, in order: D gene, clone size, V gene, J gene, CDR3 protein, CDR3 DNA. D genes are given only for firm matches. Only some rows state a clone size, as once, few, many or a class for expanded clones.

>TRBD1|.|TRBV3-1/TRBV3-2|TRBJ2-1
CASSSDRVLNEQFF
TGTGCCAGCAGCTCCGACAGGGTTCTGAATGAGCAGTTCTTC
>TRBD1|.|TRBV2|TRBJ1-6
CASSLLDRGNSPLHF
TGTGCCAGCAGTCTATTGGACAGGGGGAATTCACCCCTCCACTTT
>TRBD1|.|TRBV19|TRBJ1-2
CASSRSGGDYGYTF
TGTGCCAGTAGTAGGTCAGGGGGCGACTATGGCTACACCTTC
>.|.|TRBV14|TRBJ2-7
CASSQDRGAYEQYF
TGTGCCAGCAGCCAAGATCGGGGAGCCTACGAGCAGTACTTC
>.|.|TRBV6-2/TRBV6-3|TRBJ2-5
CASSYPRQDQETQYF
TGTGCCAGCAGTTACCCTAGACAGGATCAAGAGACCCAGTACTTC
>TRBD1|.|TRBV5-1|TRBJ1-4
CASSLRTGPNEKLFF
TGCGCCAGCAGCTTAAGGACAGGGCCTAATGAAAAACTGTTTTTT
>TRBD2|few|TRBV7-3|TRBJ2-7
CASSPRGGRLYEQYF
TGTGCCAGCAGCCCACGGGGGGGGCGCTTATACGAGCAGTACTTC
>TRBD2|.|TRBV10-3|TRBJ2-1
CAISESASGGGNEQFF
TGTGCCATCAGTGAGTCCGCCAGCGGGGGAGGGAATGAGCAGTTCTTC
>TRBD2|.|TRBV30|TRBJ2-2
CAWSPGLGNTGELFF
TGTGCCTGGAGTCCGGGACTAGGCAACACCGGGGAGCTGTTTTTT
>TRBD1|.|TRBV9|TRBJ2-1
CATGGENTNEQFF
TGTGCCACAGGGGGCGAAAATACCAATGAGCAGTTCTTC